This T cell receptor beta chain was sequenced for a study of control samples from healthy donors and cancer patients. Trimming took off 1 base at V and 7 bases at J, with 24 bases between the two ends. Germline CDR1 and CDR2: SGDLS and YYNGEE. The CDR3 loop spans 18 amino acids. Generated by immunoSEQ multiplex PCR, the TCRdb table keeps only in-frame clones and is missing some. Of about 130,000 clones in the sample, about 88% are singletons; the top ten hold roughly 2%. The clonotype was recovered from a man younger than 35 in good health. The genes are TRBV9 and TRBJ1-5, with a tentative D call TRBD1 (6 bases). The material sequenced was blood. The CDR3 region is CASSVNPDEGGAGQPQHF. CDR3 sequence (DNA): TGTGCCAGCAGCGTAAACCCTGATGAGGGGGGCGCGGGGCAGCCCCAGCATTTT.